A selection of T cell receptor beta chains follows, all from one sample in a study of T-cell memory formation after mild COVID-19. MiXCR was run by TCRdb on the 5' RACE reads, yielding one entry per CDR3 protein. The data contain 560,000 or so distinct CDR3 sequences, 17% of them seen just once; the ten biggest clones take up less than 10%. Sequenced material: PBMCs or a T cell subset sorted from them (not recorded which). The receptors derive from an adult woman who had mild COVID-19 (a few samples of this study predate the infection). Cell type and time point are not known. Both conserved end residues are part of each CDR3. Fields, in order: CDR3 protein, CDR3 DNA, D gene, clone size, J gene, V gene. The D gene is left open where the match is weak. The size of a clone is reported for some rows only, either as once, few or many, or as a class for expanded clones.

CDR3 protein: CSVSGLNTYEQYF
CDR3 DNA: TGCAGCGTTTCAGGACTGAACACCTACGAGCAGTACTTC
D gene: .
clone size: few
J gene: TRBJ2-7
V gene: TRBV29-1

CDR3 protein: CASSLSLGAGTEAFF
CDR3 DNA: TGTGCCAGCAGCTTAAGCTTGGGGGCGGGGACTGAAGCTTTCTTT
D gene: .
clone size: .
J gene: TRBJ1-1
V gene: TRBV7-9

CDR3 protein: CASSLRSRSSGTDTQYF
CDR3 DNA: TGTGCCAGCAGCTTACGTTCAAGGTCTAGCGGCACAGATACGCAGTATTTT
D gene: .
clone size: .
J gene: TRBJ2-3
V gene: TRBV7-3

CDR3 protein: CASRLLGGRVDGYTF
CDR3 DNA: TGTGCCAGCAGACTCCTGGGGGGCCGAGTGGATGGCTACACCTTC
D gene: .
clone size: few
J gene: TRBJ1-2
V gene: TRBV27

CDR3 protein: CASSQDQKGSINQPQHF
CDR3 DNA: TGTGCCAGCAGCCAAGATCAAAAGGGGTCTATTAATCAGCCCCAGCATTTT
D gene: .
clone size: .
J gene: TRBJ1-5
V gene: TRBV4-2

CDR3 protein: CASSLGTGFYEQYF
CDR3 DNA: TGTGCCAGCAGCCTCGGGACAGGGTTCTACGAGCAGTACTTC
D gene: TRBD1
clone size: few
J gene: TRBJ2-7
V gene: TRBV5-6

CDR3 protein: CASSPNRVNTEAFF
CDR3 DNA: TGTGCCAGCTCACCCAACAGGGTAAACACTGAAGCTTTCTTT
D gene: .
clone size: .
J gene: TRBJ1-1
V gene: TRBV18

CDR3 protein: CASSYHRGRTDTQYF
CDR3 DNA: TGTGCCAGCAGCTATCACAGGGGGCGCACAGATACGCAGTATTTT
D gene: TRBD1
clone size: .
J gene: TRBJ2-3
V gene: TRBV7-2

CDR3 protein: CASSLVSQPTDTQYF
CDR3 DNA: TGTGCTAGCAGCTTAGTCTCACAGCCGACAGATACGCAGTATTTT
D gene: .
clone size: few
J gene: TRBJ2-3
V gene: TRBV7-7

CDR3 protein: CASSQGDRSDTQYF
CDR3 DNA: TGCGCCAGCAGCCAAGGGGACAGAAGTGATACGCAGTATTTT
D gene: TRBD1
clone size: .
J gene: TRBJ2-3
V gene: TRBV4-1

CDR3 protein: CASSLPEANEKLFF
CDR3 DNA: TGTGCCAGCAGCTTACCGGAGGCTAATGAAAAACTGTTTTTT
D gene: .
clone size: few
J gene: TRBJ1-4
V gene: TRBV5-8

CDR3 protein: CSARDLGGAPYEQYF
CDR3 DNA: TGCAGTGCTAGAGATCTTGGGGGGGCCCCCTACGAGCAGTACTTC
D gene: .
clone size: once
J gene: TRBJ2-7
V gene: TRBV20-1

CDR3 protein: CAIQGSATDTSYGYTF
CDR3 DNA: TGCGCCATCCAAGGATCTGCCACGGATACCTCCTATGGCTACACCTTC
D gene: .
clone size: .
J gene: TRBJ1-2
V gene: TRBV10-2

CDR3 protein: CASSFHSGTADTQYF
CDR3 DNA: TGTGCCAGCAGCTTTCATAGCGGGACGGCAGATACGCAGTATTTT
D gene: TRBD2
clone size: few
J gene: TRBJ2-3
V gene: TRBV7-9

CDR3 protein: CASSPQGQGTQYF
CDR3 DNA: TGCGCCAGCAGCCCCCAGGGCCAAGGGACCCAGTACTTC
D gene: .
clone size: .
J gene: TRBJ2-5
V gene: TRBV4-1

CDR3 protein: CASTRTSGVPTDTQYF
CDR3 DNA: TGTGCCAGCACCAGGACTAGCGGGGTACCCACAGATACGCAGTATTTT
D gene: TRBD2
clone size: .
J gene: TRBJ2-3
V gene: TRBV19

CDR3 protein: CSVASQGDTGELFF
CDR3 DNA: TGCAGCGTTGCGTCACAGGGAGACACCGGGGAGCTGTTTTTT
D gene: .
clone size: few
J gene: TRBJ2-2
V gene: TRBV29-1

CDR3 protein: CASSLGSGSGVGQYF
CDR3 DNA: TGCGCCAGCAGCTTGGGTTCGGGTAGCGGGGTAGGGCAGTATTTT
D gene: TRBD2
clone size: few
J gene: TRBJ2-3
V gene: TRBV5-1

CDR3 protein: CASRATGVGEQYF
CDR3 DNA: TGTGCCAGCAGGGCCACGGGGGTCGGCGAGCAGTACTTC
D gene: .
clone size: many
J gene: TRBJ2-7
V gene: TRBV6-1

CDR3 protein: CASSYGEAAYGYTF
CDR3 DNA: TGTGCCAGCAGTTACGGGGAGGCAGCCTATGGCTACACCTTC
D gene: .
clone size: .
J gene: TRBJ1-2
V gene: TRBV6-2/TRBV6-3

CDR3 protein: CASSLAKRGPAYGYTF
CDR3 DNA: TGTGCCAGCAGCTTGGCAAAAAGGGGACCTGCCTATGGCTACACCTTC
D gene: .
clone size: few
J gene: TRBJ1-2
V gene: TRBV5-6

CDR3 protein: CASSPGLTWGEKLFF
CDR3 DNA: TGTGCCAGCAGCCCCGGACTCACCTGGGGTGAAAAACTGTTTTTT
D gene: .
clone size: few
J gene: TRBJ1-4
V gene: TRBV6-5

CDR3 protein: CASSLEGQSFYGYTF
CDR3 DNA: TGCGCCAGCAGCTTGGAGGGACAGTCTTTCTATGGCTACACCTTC
D gene: TRBD1
clone size: .
J gene: TRBJ1-2
V gene: TRBV5-1

CDR3 protein: CASSPPGLAGDKDTQYF
CDR3 DNA: TGCGCCAGCAGCCCCCCCGGGCTAGCGGGAGACAAAGATACGCAGTATTTT
D gene: TRBD2
clone size: few
J gene: TRBJ2-3
V gene: TRBV4-3

CDR3 protein: CSVEGDTVDTQYF
CDR3 DNA: TGCAGCGTTGAGGGCGACACAGTCGATACGCAGTATTTT
D gene: .
clone size: few
J gene: TRBJ2-3
V gene: TRBV29-1

CDR3 protein: CASSQGLDSHSGNTIYF
CDR3 DNA: TGCGCCAGCAGCCAAGGCTTGGACAGCCACTCTGGAAACACCATATATTTT
D gene: .
clone size: .
J gene: TRBJ1-3
V gene: TRBV4-1

CDR3 protein: CASSLGQGNEQFF
CDR3 DNA: TGCGCCAGCAGCTTGGGACAGGGGAATGAGCAGTTCTTC
D gene: TRBD1
clone size: many
J gene: TRBJ2-1
V gene: TRBV5-1

CDR3 protein: CASSLGTGRSEQFF
CDR3 DNA: TGTGCCAGCAGTTTGGGGACAGGGAGGAGTGAGCAGTTCTTC
D gene: TRBD1
clone size: few
J gene: TRBJ2-1
V gene: TRBV6-2/TRBV6-3

CDR3 protein: CASSSRGVGETQYF
CDR3 DNA: TGTGCCAGCAGCTCAAGGGGGGTTGGGGAGACCCAGTACTTC
D gene: .
clone size: .
J gene: TRBJ2-5
V gene: TRBV11-2

CDR3 protein: CSVGTSGMEEQYF
CDR3 DNA: TGCAGCGTCGGGACTAGCGGGATGGAGGAGCAGTACTTC
D gene: TRBD2
clone size: once
J gene: TRBJ2-7
V gene: TRBV29-1

CDR3 protein: CASSQDHLRFAAGSYNEQFF
CDR3 DNA: TGCGCCAGCAGCCAAGATCATCTGAGGTTTGCGGCAGGCTCCTACAATGAGCAGTTCTTC
D gene: .
clone size: .
J gene: TRBJ2-1
V gene: TRBV4-3

CDR3 protein: CASSQRTGGEQYF
CDR3 DNA: TGCGCCAGCAGCCAGAGGACAGGGGGCGAGCAGTACTTC
D gene: TRBD1
clone size: many
J gene: TRBJ2-7
V gene: TRBV4-3